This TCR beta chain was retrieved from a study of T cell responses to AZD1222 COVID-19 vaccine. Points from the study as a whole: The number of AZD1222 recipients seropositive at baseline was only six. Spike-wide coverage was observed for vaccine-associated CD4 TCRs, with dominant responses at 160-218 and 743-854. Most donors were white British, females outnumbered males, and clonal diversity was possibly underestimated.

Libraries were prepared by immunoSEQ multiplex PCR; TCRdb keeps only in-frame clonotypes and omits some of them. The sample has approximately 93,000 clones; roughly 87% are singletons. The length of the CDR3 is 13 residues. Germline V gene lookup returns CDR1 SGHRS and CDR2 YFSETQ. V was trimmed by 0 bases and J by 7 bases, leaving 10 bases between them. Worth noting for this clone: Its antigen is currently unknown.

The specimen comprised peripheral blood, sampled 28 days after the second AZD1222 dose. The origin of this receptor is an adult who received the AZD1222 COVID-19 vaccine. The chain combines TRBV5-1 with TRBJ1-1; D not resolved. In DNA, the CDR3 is TGCGCCAGCAGCTTGGGGCAGGCGATTGAAGCTTTCTTT. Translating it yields CASSLGQAIEAFF.